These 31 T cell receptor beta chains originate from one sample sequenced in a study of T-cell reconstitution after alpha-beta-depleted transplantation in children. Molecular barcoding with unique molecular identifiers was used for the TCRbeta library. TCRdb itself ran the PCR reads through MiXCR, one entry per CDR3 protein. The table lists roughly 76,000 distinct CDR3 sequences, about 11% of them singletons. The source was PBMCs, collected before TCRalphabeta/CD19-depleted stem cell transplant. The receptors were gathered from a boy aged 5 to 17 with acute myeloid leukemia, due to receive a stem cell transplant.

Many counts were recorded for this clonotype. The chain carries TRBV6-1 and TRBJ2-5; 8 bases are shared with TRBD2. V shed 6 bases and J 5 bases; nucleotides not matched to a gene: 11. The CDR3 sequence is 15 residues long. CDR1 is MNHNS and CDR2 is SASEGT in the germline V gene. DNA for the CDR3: TGTGCCAGCAGCCAGCTAGCGGGTCTTGGGGAGACCCAGTACTTC. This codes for CASSQLAGLGETQYF.

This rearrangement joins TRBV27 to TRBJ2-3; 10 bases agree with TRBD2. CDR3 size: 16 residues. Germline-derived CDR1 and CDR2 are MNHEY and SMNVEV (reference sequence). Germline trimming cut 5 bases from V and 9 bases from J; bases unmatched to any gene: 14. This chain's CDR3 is CASSLLAGTIRGTQYF. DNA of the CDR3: TGTGCCAGCAGTCTACTAGCGGGGACAATTCGGGGGACGCAGTATTTT.

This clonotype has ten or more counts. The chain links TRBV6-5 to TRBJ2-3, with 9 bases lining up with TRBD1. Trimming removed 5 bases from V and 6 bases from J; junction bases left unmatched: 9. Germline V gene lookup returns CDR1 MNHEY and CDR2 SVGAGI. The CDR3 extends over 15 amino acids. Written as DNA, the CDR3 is TGTGCCAGCAGTACATTAGGGACAGGGACCGATACGCAGTATTTT. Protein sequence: CASSTLGTGTDTQYF.

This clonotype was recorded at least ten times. CDR3: CASSSPSNRRDLWTQYF. CDR3 DNA: TGTGCCAGCAGCTCCCCATCAAACAGACGGGACTTATGGACCCAGTACTTC. This chain links TRBV7-8 with TRBJ2-5; D perhaps matches TRBD2 (6 bases). V was trimmed by 4 bases and J by 7 bases, leaving 25 bases between them. Germline-derived CDR1 and CDR2 are SGHVS and FQNEAQ. The CDR3 has 17 amino acids.

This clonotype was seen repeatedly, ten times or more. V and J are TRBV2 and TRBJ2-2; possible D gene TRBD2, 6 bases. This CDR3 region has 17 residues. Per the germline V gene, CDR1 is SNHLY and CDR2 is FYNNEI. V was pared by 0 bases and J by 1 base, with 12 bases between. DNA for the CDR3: TGTGCCAGCAGTGAAGCGTCTTTCGGGGGGAACACCGGGGAGCTGTTTTTT. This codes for CASSEASFGGNTGELFF.

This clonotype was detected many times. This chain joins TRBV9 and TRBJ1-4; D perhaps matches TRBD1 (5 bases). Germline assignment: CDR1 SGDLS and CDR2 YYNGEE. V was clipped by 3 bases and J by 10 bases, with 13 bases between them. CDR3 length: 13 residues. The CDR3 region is CASSARSGGKLFF. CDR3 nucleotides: TGTGCCAGCAGCGCGAGAAGTGGGGGAAAACTGTTTTTT.

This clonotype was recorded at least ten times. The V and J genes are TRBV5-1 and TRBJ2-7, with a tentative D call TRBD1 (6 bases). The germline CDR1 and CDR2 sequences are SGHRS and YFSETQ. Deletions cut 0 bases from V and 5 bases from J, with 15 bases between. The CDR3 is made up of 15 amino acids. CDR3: CASSLGRTAKNEQYF. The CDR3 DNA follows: TGCGCCAGCAGCTTGGGTAGGACAGCCAAAAACGAGCAGTACTTC.

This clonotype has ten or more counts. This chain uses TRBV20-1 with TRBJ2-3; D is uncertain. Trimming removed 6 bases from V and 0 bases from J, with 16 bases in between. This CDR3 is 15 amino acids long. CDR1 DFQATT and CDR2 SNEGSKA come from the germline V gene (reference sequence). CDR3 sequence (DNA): TGCAGTGCCCGACACCTTCAACTTAGCACAGATACGCAGTATTTT. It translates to CSARHLQLSTDTQYF.

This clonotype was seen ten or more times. This CDR3 reads CASSLSSSGADEQFF. The CDR3 DNA is TGCGCCAGCAGCTTGAGTAGTTCGGGGGCGGATGAGCAGTTCTTC. The chain couples TRBV5-1 to TRBJ2-1; D may correspond to TRBD1 or TRBD2 (6 bases each). The V gene's germline CDR1 is SGHRS and CDR2 YFSETQ. The CDR3 contains 15 residues. V dropped 1 base and J dropped 8 bases, with 16 bases sitting between them.

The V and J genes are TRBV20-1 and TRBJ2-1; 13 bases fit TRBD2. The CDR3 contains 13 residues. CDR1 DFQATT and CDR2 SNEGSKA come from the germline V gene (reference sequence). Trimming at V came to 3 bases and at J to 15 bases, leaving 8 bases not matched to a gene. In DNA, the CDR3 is TGCAGTGCTAGTTTACTAGCGGGGGGGCCGTGGTTCTTC. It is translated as CSASLLAGGPWFF.

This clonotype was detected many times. The CDR3 DNA is TGTGCCAGCAGGATCAGTTCTCCCTATGGCTACACCTTC. Translated: CASRISSPYGYTF. This rearrangement joins TRBV11-2 to TRBJ1-2; D is uncertain. Germline values: CDR1 SGHAT, CDR2 FQNNGV. The CDR3 totals 13 residues. V shed 6 bases and J shed 4 bases, with 12 bases lying between them.

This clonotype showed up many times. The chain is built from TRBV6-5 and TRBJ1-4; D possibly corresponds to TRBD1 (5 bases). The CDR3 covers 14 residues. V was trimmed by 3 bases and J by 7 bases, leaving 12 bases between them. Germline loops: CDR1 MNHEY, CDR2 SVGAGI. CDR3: CASSYGRVGEKLFF. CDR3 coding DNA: TGTGCCAGCAGTTATGGCAGGGTCGGTGAAAAACTGTTTTTT.

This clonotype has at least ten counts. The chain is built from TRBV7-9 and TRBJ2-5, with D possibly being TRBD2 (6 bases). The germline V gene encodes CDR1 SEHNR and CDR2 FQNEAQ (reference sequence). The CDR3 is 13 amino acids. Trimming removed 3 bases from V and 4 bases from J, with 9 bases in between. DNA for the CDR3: TGTGCCAGCAGCTTGGAGGGTGGAGAGACCCAGTACTTC. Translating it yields CASSLEGGETQYF.

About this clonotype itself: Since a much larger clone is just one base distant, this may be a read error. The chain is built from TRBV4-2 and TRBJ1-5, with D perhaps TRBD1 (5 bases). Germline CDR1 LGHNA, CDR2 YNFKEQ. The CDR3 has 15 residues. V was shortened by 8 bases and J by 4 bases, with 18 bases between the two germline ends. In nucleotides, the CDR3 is TGTGCCAGCGGCCCTGGGGACGGGGGGAATCAGCCCCAGCATTTT. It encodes CASGPGDGGNQPQHF.

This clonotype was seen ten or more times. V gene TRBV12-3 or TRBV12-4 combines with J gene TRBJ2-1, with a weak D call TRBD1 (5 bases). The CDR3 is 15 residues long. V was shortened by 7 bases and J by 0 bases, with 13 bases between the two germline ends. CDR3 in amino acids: CASTTGVSSYNEQFF. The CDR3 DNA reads TGTGCCAGCACCACAGGCGTAAGCTCCTACAATGAGCAGTTCTTC.

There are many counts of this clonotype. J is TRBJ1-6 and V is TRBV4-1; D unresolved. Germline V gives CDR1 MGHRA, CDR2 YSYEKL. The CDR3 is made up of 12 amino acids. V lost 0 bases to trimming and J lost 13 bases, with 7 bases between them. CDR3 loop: CASSQDGRPLHF. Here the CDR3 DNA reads TGCGCCAGCAGCCAAGACGGCAGGCCCCTCCACTTT.

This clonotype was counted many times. This chain's CDR3 is CASSLRGLARTDTQYF. Here the CDR3 DNA reads TGTGCCAGCAGTCTGAGGGGACTAGCACGGACAGATACGCAGTATTTT. This chain connects TRBV12-3 or TRBV12-4 to TRBJ2-3; 9 bases are a match to TRBD2. J gave up 3 bases and V 5 bases, and 9 bases lay outside the gene matches. CDR3 length equals 16 residues.

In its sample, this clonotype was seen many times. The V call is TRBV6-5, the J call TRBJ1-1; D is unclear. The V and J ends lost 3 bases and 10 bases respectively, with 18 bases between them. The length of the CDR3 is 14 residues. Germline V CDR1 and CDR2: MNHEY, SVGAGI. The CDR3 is CASSYAARSKRAFF. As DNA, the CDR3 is TGTGCCAGCAGTTATGCGGCCAGATCTAAACGAGCTTTCTTT.

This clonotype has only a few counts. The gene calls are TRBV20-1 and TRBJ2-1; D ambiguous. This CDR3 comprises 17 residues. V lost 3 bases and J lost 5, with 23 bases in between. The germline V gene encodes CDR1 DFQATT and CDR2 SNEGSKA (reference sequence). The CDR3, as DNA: TGCAGTGCTAGGGCCGAATCGGACCTCAGATTACACAATGAGCAGTTCTTC. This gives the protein CSARAESDLRLHNEQFF.

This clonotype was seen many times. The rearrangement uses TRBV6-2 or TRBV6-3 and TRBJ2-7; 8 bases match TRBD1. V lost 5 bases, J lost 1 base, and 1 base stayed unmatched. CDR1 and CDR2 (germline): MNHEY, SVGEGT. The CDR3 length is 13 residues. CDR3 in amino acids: CASSGQGSYEQYF. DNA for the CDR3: TGTGCCAGCAGTGGACAGGGATCCTACGAGCAGTACTTC.

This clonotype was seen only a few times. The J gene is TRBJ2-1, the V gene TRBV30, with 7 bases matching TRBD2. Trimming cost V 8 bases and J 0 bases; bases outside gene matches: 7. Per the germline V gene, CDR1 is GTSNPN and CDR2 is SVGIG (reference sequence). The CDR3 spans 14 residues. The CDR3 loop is CAHRLASSYNEQFF. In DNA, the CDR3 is TGTGCCCACCGACTAGCCAGCTCCTACAATGAGCAGTTCTTC.

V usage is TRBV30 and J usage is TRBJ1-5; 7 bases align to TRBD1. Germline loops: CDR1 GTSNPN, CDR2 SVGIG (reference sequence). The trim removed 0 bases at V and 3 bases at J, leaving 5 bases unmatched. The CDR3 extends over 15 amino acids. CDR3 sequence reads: CAWSVGGGHNQPQHF. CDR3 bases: TGTGCCTGGAGTGTAGGAGGGGGCCACAATCAGCCCCAGCATTTT. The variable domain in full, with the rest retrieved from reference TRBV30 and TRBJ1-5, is SQTIHQWPATLVQPVGSPLSLECTVEGTSNPNLYWYRQAAGRGLQLLFYSVGIGQISSEVPQNLSASRPQDRQFILSSKKLLLSDSGFYLCAWSVGGGHNQPQHFGDGTRLSIL.

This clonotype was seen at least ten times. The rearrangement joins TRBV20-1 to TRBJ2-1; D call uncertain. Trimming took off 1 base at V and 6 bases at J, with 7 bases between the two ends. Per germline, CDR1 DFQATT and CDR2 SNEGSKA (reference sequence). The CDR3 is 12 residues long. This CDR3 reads CSARGPGNEQFF. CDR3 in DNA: TGCAGTGCTAGAGGTCCAGGCAATGAGCAGTTCTTC.

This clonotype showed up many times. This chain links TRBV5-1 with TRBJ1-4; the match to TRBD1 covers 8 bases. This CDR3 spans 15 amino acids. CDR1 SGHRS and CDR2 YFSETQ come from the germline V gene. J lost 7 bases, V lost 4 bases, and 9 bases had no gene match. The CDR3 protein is CASSVFQGAAEKLFF. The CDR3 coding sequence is TGCGCCAGCAGCGTGTTTCAGGGGGCGGCTGAAAAACTGTTTTTT.

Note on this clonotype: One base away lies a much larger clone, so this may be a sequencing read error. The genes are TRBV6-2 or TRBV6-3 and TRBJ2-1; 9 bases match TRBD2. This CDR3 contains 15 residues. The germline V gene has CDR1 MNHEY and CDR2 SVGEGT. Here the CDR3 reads CASSYLAGTYNERFF. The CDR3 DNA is TGTGCCAGCAGTTATCTAGCGGGGACCTACAATGAGCGGTTCTTC.

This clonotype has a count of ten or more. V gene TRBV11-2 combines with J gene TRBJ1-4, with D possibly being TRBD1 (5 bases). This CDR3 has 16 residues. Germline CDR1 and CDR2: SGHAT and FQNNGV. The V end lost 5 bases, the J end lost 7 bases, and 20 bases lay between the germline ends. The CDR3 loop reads CASSRGSGRLREKLFF. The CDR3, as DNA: TGTGCCAGCAGCCGGGGGTCGGGAAGGCTACGTGAAAAACTGTTTTTT.

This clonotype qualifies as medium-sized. CDR3 DNA sequence: TGCAGTGCTAGAGATGCTAGCGGGGGGGCCTATACGCAGTATTTT. It yields the protein CSARDASGGAYTQYF. V and J are TRBV20-1 and TRBJ2-3; 12 bases map to TRBD2. Germline CDR1 DFQATT, CDR2 SNEGSKA (reference sequence). The CDR3 consists of 15 residues. After removal of 0 bases from V and 7 bases from J, the junction contained 5 bases not matched to a gene.

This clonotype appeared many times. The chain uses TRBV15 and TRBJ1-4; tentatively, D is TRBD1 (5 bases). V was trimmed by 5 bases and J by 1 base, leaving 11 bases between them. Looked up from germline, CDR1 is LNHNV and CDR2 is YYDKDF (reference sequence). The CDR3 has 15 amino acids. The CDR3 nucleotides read TGTGCCACCAGCCCCGAGGGGCGAACTAATGAAAAACTGTTTTTT. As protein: CATSPEGRTNEKLFF.

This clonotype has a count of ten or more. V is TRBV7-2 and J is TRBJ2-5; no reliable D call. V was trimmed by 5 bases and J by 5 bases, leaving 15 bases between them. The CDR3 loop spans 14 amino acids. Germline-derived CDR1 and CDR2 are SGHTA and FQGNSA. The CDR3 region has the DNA TGTGCCAGCAGCACCCCTCCCTATTCTGAGACCCAGTACTTC. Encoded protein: CASSTPPYSETQYF.

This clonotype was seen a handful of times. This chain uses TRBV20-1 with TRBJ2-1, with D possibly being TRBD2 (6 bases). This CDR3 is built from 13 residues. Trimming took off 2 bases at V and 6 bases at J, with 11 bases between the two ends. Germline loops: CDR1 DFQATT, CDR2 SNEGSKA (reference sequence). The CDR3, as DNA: TGCAGTGCTAGACGCGGGGAAGCCAATGAGCAGTTCTTC. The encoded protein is CSARRGEANEQFF.

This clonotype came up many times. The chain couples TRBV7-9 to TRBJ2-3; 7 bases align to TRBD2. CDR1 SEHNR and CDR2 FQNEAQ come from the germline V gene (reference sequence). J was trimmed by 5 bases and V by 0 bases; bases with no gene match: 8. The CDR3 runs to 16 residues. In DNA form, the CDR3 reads TGTGCCAGCAGCTTAGCGAGTGGCGGGGGTCGAGATACGCAGTATTTT. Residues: CASSLASGGGRDTQYF.